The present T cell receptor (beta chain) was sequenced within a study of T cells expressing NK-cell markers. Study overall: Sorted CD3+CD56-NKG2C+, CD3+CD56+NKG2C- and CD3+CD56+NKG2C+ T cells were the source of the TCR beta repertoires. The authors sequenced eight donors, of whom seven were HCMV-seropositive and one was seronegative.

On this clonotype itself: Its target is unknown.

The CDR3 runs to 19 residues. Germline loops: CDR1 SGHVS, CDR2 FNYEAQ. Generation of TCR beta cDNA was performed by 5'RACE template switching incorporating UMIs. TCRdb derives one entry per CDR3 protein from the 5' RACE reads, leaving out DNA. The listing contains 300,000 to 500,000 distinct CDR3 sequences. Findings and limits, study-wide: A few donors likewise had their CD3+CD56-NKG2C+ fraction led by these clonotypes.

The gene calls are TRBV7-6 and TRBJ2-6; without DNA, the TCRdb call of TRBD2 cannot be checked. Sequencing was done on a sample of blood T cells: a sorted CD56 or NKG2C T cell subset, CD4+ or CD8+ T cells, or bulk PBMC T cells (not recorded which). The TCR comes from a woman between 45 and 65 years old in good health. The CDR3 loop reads CASSLIISSGRAGANVLTF. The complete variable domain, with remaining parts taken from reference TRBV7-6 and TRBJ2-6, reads GAGVSQSPRYKVTKRGQDVALRCDPISGHVSLYWYRQALGQGPEFLTYFNYEAQQDKSGLPNDRFSAERPEGSISTLTIQRTEQRDSAMYRCASSLIISSGRAGANVLTFGAGSRLTVL.